The clone carrying this T cell receptor (beta chain) was counted only a few times. Its cognate antigen is unknown. The ends were cut back, 0 bases at V and 1 base at J, with 13 bases in the middle. The CDR3 sequence is 16 residues long. Germline V gene sequence: CDR1 MNHEY, CDR2 SVGAGI. Constant-segment primers served in 5'RACE that generated TCR alpha and TCR beta cDNA libraries bearing sample barcodes and UMIs. TCRdb fed the 5' RACE reads into MiXCR, producing one record per CDR3 protein. The sample has 120,000 to 150,000 distinct CDR3 sequences, 13% to 15% seen once. This sample was included in a study of T-cell memory formation after mild COVID-19. Study information: Among the donors, TCR clusters were largely specific to each donor.

Regarding the study as a whole: Largely, contracting CD4+ clones fell within CM and EM, and contracting CD8+ clones within EMRA.

The sequenced sample was PBMCs or a T cell subset sorted from them (not recorded which). This chain uses TRBV6-5 with TRBJ2-7; tentatively, D is TRBD1 (6 bases). The TCR originated in an adult woman who had mild COVID-19 (a few samples of this study predate the infection). Cell type and time point are not known. CDR3 in DNA: TGTGCCAGCAGTTACTCTACTTGGACAGTATCCTACGAGCAGTACTTC. It is translated as CASSYSTWTVSYEQYF.